A selection of T cell receptor beta chains follows, all from one sample in a study of regulatory T cells in long-lasting Graves disease. One entry per CDR3 protein results from TCRdb running MiXCR on the multiplex PCR reads. Among roughly 490,000 distinct CDR3 sequences listed, approximately 22% were seen once. The sample in question was peripheral blood mononuclear cells (PBMCs), obtained when the disease was refractory, from a patient treated with antithyroid drugs. These receptors all stem from a female donor with Graves disease. Each CDR3 is given with its conserved first and last residue. The D gene is left open where the match is weak. A clone size is listed for some rows: how often the clone was seen (once, few, many), or a class if it is expanded.

V gene: TRBV5-1; J gene: TRBJ2-7; D gene: TRBD2; clone size: -; CDR3 length: 15; CDR3 protein: CASSSRLAGRSEQYF; CDR3 DNA: TGCGCCAGCAGCTCGAGGCTAGCGGGAAGGTCCGAGCAGTACTTC
V gene: TRBV28; J gene: TRBJ2-7; D gene: -; clone size: many; CDR3 length: 14; CDR3 protein: CASRPQWDTEKQYF; CDR3 DNA: TGTGCCAGCAGACCGCAGTGGGACACAGAAAAGCAGTACTTC
V gene: TRBV2; J gene: TRBJ1-2; D gene: TRBD1; clone size: -; CDR3 length: 13; CDR3 protein: CASREGANYGYTF; CDR3 DNA: TGTGCCAGCAGAGAGGGGGCCAACTATGGCTACACCTTC
V gene: TRBV6-2/TRBV6-3; J gene: TRBJ2-1; D gene: -; clone size: -; CDR3 length: 14; CDR3 protein: CASSYKGGYNEQFF; CDR3 DNA: TGTGCCAGCAGTTACAAGGGGGGATACAATGAGCAGTTCTTC
V gene: TRBV4-1; J gene: TRBJ2-7; D gene: -; clone size: -; CDR3 length: 15; CDR3 protein: CASSQDRGSSYEQYF; CDR3 DNA: TGCGCCAGCAGCCAAGATCGAGGCAGCTCCTACGAGCAGTACTTC
V gene: TRBV4-1; J gene: TRBJ2-2; D gene: -; clone size: -; CDR3 length: 15; CDR3 protein: CASSQEADSTGELFF; CDR3 DNA: TGCGCCAGCAGCCAAGAAGCCGACAGTACCGGGGAGCTGTTTTTT
V gene: TRBV7-3; J gene: TRBJ1-2; D gene: TRBD1; clone size: many; CDR3 length: 14; CDR3 protein: CASSPGQGRGGYTF; CDR3 DNA: TGTGCCAGCAGCCCGGGACAGGGCCGGGGTGGCTACACCTTC
V gene: TRBV5-6; J gene: TRBJ1-4; D gene: -; clone size: few; CDR3 length: 15; CDR3 protein: CASSPGPISFEKLFF; CDR3 DNA: TGTGCCAGCAGCCCGGGACCCATCTCTTTTGAAAAACTGTTTTTT
V gene: TRBV28; J gene: TRBJ1-2; D gene: -; clone size: many; CDR3 length: 13; CDR3 protein: CASDDRTRYGYTF; CDR3 DNA: TGTGCCAGCGACGACAGGACCCGCTATGGCTACACCTTC
V gene: TRBV11-2; J gene: TRBJ1-6; D gene: -; clone size: many; CDR3 length: 18; CDR3 protein: CASSLLGLRTDGNSPLHF; CDR3 DNA: TGTGCCAGCAGCTTATTGGGCCTGCGAACGGACGGTAATTCACCCCTCCACTTT
V gene: TRBV2; J gene: TRBJ2-7; D gene: TRBD1; clone size: -; CDR3 length: 16; CDR3 protein: CASSEEDRGISYEQYF; CDR3 DNA: TGTGCCAGCAGTGAAGAGGACAGGGGTATATCCTACGAGCAGTACTTC
V gene: TRBV6-1; J gene: TRBJ1-5; D gene: -; clone size: many; CDR3 length: 16; CDR3 protein: CASSPEGVTSNQPQHF; CDR3 DNA: TGTGCCAGCAGCCCCGAGGGGGTGACTAGCAATCAGCCCCAGCATTTT
V gene: TRBV6-1; J gene: TRBJ2-1; D gene: TRBD2; clone size: -; CDR3 length: 16; CDR3 protein: CASSPIRAGEYNEQFF; CDR3 DNA: TGTGCCAGCAGCCCCATCCGGGCGGGGGAGTACAATGAGCAGTTCTTC
V gene: TRBV6-2/TRBV6-3; J gene: TRBJ2-5; D gene: TRBD2; clone size: -; CDR3 length: 15; CDR3 protein: CASSYRLAGKETQYF; CDR3 DNA: TGTGCCAGCAGCTACCGGCTAGCGGGGAAAGAGACCCAGTACTTC
V gene: TRBV6-1; J gene: TRBJ1-1; D gene: -; clone size: many; CDR3 length: 17; CDR3 protein: CASRIRRYLQDGTEAFF; CDR3 DNA: TGTGCCAGCAGGATCCGAAGGTACCTACAGGATGGCACTGAAGCTTTCTTT
V gene: TRBV6-5; J gene: TRBJ1-1; D gene: -; clone size: many; CDR3 length: 14; CDR3 protein: CASSYGGGNTEAFF; CDR3 DNA: TGTGCCAGCAGTTACGGGGGAGGGAACACTGAAGCTTTCTTT
V gene: TRBV6-5; J gene: TRBJ2-7; D gene: -; clone size: many; CDR3 length: 16; CDR3 protein: CASSYIAFGHFYEQYF; CDR3 DNA: TGTGCCAGCAGTTACATAGCTTTCGGACATTTCTACGAGCAGTACTTC
V gene: TRBV27; J gene: TRBJ1-1; D gene: TRBD1; clone size: many; CDR3 length: 14; CDR3 protein: CASSTGQGGTEAFF; CDR3 DNA: TGTGCCAGCAGTACGGGACAGGGGGGCACTGAAGCTTTCTTT
V gene: TRBV19; J gene: TRBJ2-7; D gene: -; clone size: -; CDR3 length: 12; CDR3 protein: CATSDSFYEQYF; CDR3 DNA: TGTGCCACGAGTGACAGTTTCTACGAGCAGTACTTC
V gene: TRBV28; J gene: TRBJ2-5; D gene: TRBD1; clone size: many; CDR3 length: 16; CDR3 protein: CASSSKFQGARETQYF; CDR3 DNA: TGTGCCAGCAGTTCCAAATTTCAGGGGGCGAGAGAGACCCAGTACTTC
V gene: TRBV30; J gene: TRBJ1-2; D gene: -; clone size: few; CDR3 length: 11; CDR3 protein: CAWARDYGYTF; CDR3 DNA: TGTGCCTGGGCTAGGGACTATGGCTACACCTTC
V gene: TRBV11-2; J gene: TRBJ1-2; D gene: -; clone size: -; CDR3 length: 13; CDR3 protein: CASSLGLRSGYTF; CDR3 DNA: TGTGCCAGCAGCTTAGGGCTGAGGAGTGGGTACACCTTC
V gene: TRBV7-3; J gene: TRBJ1-2; D gene: -; clone size: few; CDR3 length: 17; CDR3 protein: CASGHRDKGVLGYGYTF; CDR3 DNA: TGTGCCAGCGGGCACCGGGACAAGGGGGTCCTAGGCTATGGCTACACCTTC
V gene: TRBV6-5; J gene: TRBJ2-7; D gene: -; clone size: many; CDR3 length: 13; CDR3 protein: CASSYSKEYEQYF; CDR3 DNA: TGTGCCAGCAGTTACTCGAAAGAATACGAGCAGTACTTC
V gene: TRBV10-3; J gene: TRBJ1-2; D gene: -; clone size: -; CDR3 length: 12; CDR3 protein: CAISDSEGGYTF; CDR3 DNA: TGTGCCATCAGCGACTCCGAGGGCGGCTACACCTTC
V gene: TRBV14; J gene: TRBJ2-5; D gene: -; clone size: many; CDR3 length: 13; CDR3 protein: CASSRTAQETQYF; CDR3 DNA: TGTGCCAGCAGTCGGACTGCGCAAGAGACCCAGTACTTC
V gene: TRBV11-2; J gene: TRBJ2-3; D gene: -; clone size: -; CDR3 length: 14; CDR3 protein: CASSLTGEADTQYF; CDR3 DNA: TGTGCCAGCAGCCTTACAGGGGAGGCAGATACGCAGTATTTT
V gene: TRBV28; J gene: TRBJ2-7; D gene: -; clone size: many; CDR3 length: 15; CDR3 protein: CASSPFRRVSYEQYF; CDR3 DNA: TGTGCCAGCAGCCCCTTTCGACGGGTCTCCTACGAGCAGTACTTC
V gene: TRBV15; J gene: TRBJ1-1; D gene: -; clone size: -; CDR3 length: 15; CDR3 protein: CATSRDQTENTEAFF; CDR3 DNA: TGTGCCACCAGCAGAGATCAGACAGAAAACACTGAAGCTTTCTTT
V gene: TRBV28; J gene: TRBJ1-2; D gene: -; clone size: many; CDR3 length: 15; CDR3 protein: CASSLNLGLNYGYTF; CDR3 DNA: TGTGCCAGCAGTTTAAATCTAGGGCTTAACTATGGCTACACCTTC
V gene: TRBV12-3/TRBV12-4; J gene: TRBJ2-7; D gene: TRBD1; clone size: many; CDR3 length: 13; CDR3 protein: CASKDRGNYEQYF; CDR3 DNA: TGTGCCAGCAAGGACAGGGGAAACTACGAGCAGTACTTC
V gene: TRBV2; J gene: TRBJ2-5; D gene: -; clone size: many; CDR3 length: 15; CDR3 protein: CASSVPRGGGETQYF; CDR3 DNA: TGTGCCAGCAGTGTCCCCAGGGGCGGCGGAGAGACCCAGTACTTC
V gene: TRBV12-5; J gene: TRBJ2-5; D gene: -; clone size: -; CDR3 length: 14; CDR3 protein: CASGLAVRGETQYF; CDR3 DNA: TGTGCTAGTGGTTTGGCTGTAAGGGGGGAGACCCAGTACTTC
V gene: TRBV11-2; J gene: TRBJ2-3; D gene: -; clone size: few; CDR3 length: 15; CDR3 protein: CASSPSAGSTDTQYF; CDR3 DNA: TGTGCCAGCAGCCCCTCGGCGGGGAGCACAGATACGCAGTATTTT
V gene: TRBV5-1; J gene: TRBJ1-1; D gene: -; clone size: -; CDR3 length: 14; CDR3 protein: CASSLGGEQTEAFF; CDR3 DNA: TGCGCCAGCAGCTTGGGGGGGGAGCAAACTGAAGCTTTCTTT
V gene: TRBV2; J gene: TRBJ1-5; D gene: -; clone size: many; CDR3 length: 16; CDR3 protein: CASSEGGSRGNQPQHF; CDR3 DNA: TGTGCCAGCAGTGAAGGTGGCAGTCGAGGCAATCAGCCCCAGCATTTT
V gene: TRBV28; J gene: TRBJ2-3; D gene: TRBD1; clone size: -; CDR3 length: 17; CDR3 protein: CASRPPPGQKQPDTQYF; CDR3 DNA: TGTGCCAGCAGACCTCCTCCGGGACAGAAGCAGCCAGATACGCAGTATTTT
V gene: TRBV2; J gene: TRBJ1-4; D gene: -; clone size: many; CDR3 length: 10; CDR3 protein: CASSVGKLFF; CDR3 DNA: TGTGCCAGCAGTGTGGGGAAACTGTTTTTT
V gene: TRBV7-9; J gene: TRBJ1-5; D gene: -; clone size: many; CDR3 length: 12; CDR3 protein: CASSFAYQPQHF; CDR3 DNA: TGTGCCAGCAGCTTTGCTTATCAGCCCCAGCATTTT
V gene: TRBV12-3/TRBV12-4; J gene: TRBJ1-2; D gene: -; clone size: many; CDR3 length: 15; CDR3 protein: CASSPTGRAGYGYTF; CDR3 DNA: TGTGCCAGCAGCCCTACCGGCAGGGCCGGTTATGGCTACACCTTC
V gene: TRBV2; J gene: TRBJ1-2; D gene: TRBD1; clone size: -; CDR3 length: 15; CDR3 protein: CASSEMPQGADGYTF; CDR3 DNA: TGTGCCAGCAGTGAAATGCCCCAGGGGGCGGATGGCTACACCTTC
V gene: TRBV19; J gene: TRBJ1-2; D gene: TRBD1; clone size: few; CDR3 length: 14; CDR3 protein: CASRSGQGVYGYTF; CDR3 DNA: TGTGCCAGTAGATCGGGACAGGGGGTATATGGCTACACCTTC